The 13 T cell receptor beta chains below come from one sample, sequenced in a study of post-analysis software for immune sequencing data (dated by TCRdb to the mid-2010s). Overall results and qualifications from the work: Significantly higher frequencies in patients than in controls were found for a few TRBV segments, including TRBV5-6, TRBV5-1 and TRBV20-1.

These receptors have no known antigen. Receptors were amplified or captured by PCR. The run used an Illumina HiSeq 2500. To reduce PCR and sequencing biases, unique molecular identifiers were incorporated into the TCR beta cDNA libraries. Using fastp trimming at Q25 and MiXCR clonotype assembly, TCRdb reanalyzed the public sequencing data and kept in-frame beta chains. Identical CDR3 protein sequences are pooled into one entry, listed with their most common genes and DNA. The sample contains fewer than 600,000 distinct CDR3 sequences, approximately 45% of them found a single time. The ten largest make up 9% to 13% of the sample. The sequenced sample consisted of blood. The receptor set was obtained from a girl aged 10 to 17 with multiple sclerosis.

The V and J genes are TRBV28 and TRBJ2-1; maybe TRBD2 (6 bases). The DNA end favors TRBJ2-7, so the J call may be wrong. The CDR3 covers 16 residues. Looked up from germline, CDR1 is MDHEN and CDR2 is SYDVKM. As DNA, the CDR3 is TGTGCCAGCAGCCCAGCGGGCCGGGGCGTCCTTGTTGAGCAGTACTTC. Encoded protein: CASSPAGRGVLVEQYF.

The V and J genes are TRBV7-2 and TRBJ2-1; D may match TRBD1 or TRBD2 (5 bases each). V lost 3 bases and J lost 2, with 14 bases in between. The germline V gene encodes CDR1 SGHTA and CDR2 FQGNSA. The CDR3 is 16 residues long. CDR3 in DNA: TGTGCCAGCAGCTTGCTGAGGGACGAAGCCTACAATGAGCAGTTCTTC. It specifies CASSLLRDEAYNEQFF.

The gene calls are TRBV5-5 and TRBJ2-4; 9 bases are a match to TRBD1. The DNA end favors TRBJ2-7, so the J call may be wrong. This CDR3 is 15 amino acids long. Germline V gene lookup returns CDR1 SGHKS and CDR2 YYEKEE (reference sequence). CDR3 DNA sequence: TGTGCCAGCAGCTTGGAGACAGGGGGTCGATACGAGCAGTACTTC. It translates to CASSLETGGRYEQYF.

V gene TRBV7-2 combines with J gene TRBJ1-5; TRBD1 matches at 11 bases. V lost 5 bases, J lost 0 bases, and 6 bases stayed unmatched. This CDR3 is built from 17 residues. CDR1 and CDR2 (germline): SGHTA, FQGNSA. DNA of the CDR3: TGTGCCAGCAGCCCAGGACAGGGGGCGCGTAGCAATCAGCCCCAGCATTTT. Translating it yields CASSPGQGARSNQPQHF.

The V gene is TRBV27, the J gene TRBJ2-5; possible D gene TRBD2, 6 bases. Germline CDR1 and CDR2: MNHEY and SMNVEV (reference sequence). The CDR3 has 15 residues. Trimming shortened V by 5 bases and J by 1 base, and 14 bases separated the two germline ends. The CDR3 DNA reads TGTGCCAGCAGTCCACTGGCGGGGCCCCAAGAGACCCAGTACTTC. Residues: CASSPLAGPQETQYF.

Concerning this clonotype itself: At one boundary the junction diverges from the germline segment, which might be a read error. The chain employs TRBV7-3 and TRBJ2-6; D not certain. The CDR3 is 12 amino acids. Germline CDR1 is SGHTA and CDR2 is FQGTGA. The CDR3 bases are TGTGCCAGTACCTCTGGGACCAACGTCCTGACTTTC. Residues: CASTSGTNVLTF.

CDR3 sequence reads: CASSPRTSWGYNEQFF. The CDR3 region has the DNA TGTGCCAGCAGCCCACGGACTAGCTGGGGGTACAATGAGCAGTTCTTC. The chain recombines TRBV9 with TRBJ2-1; 8 bases align to TRBD2. CDR3 length: 16 amino acids. V gave up 4 bases and J gave up 4 bases; unmatched junction bases: 10. The germline V gene encodes CDR1 SGDLS and CDR2 YYNGEE.

This chain connects TRBV6-6 to TRBJ2-6; 8 bases fit TRBD1. This CDR3 is 17 amino acids long. The trim removed 2 bases at V and 2 bases at J, leaving 5 bases unmatched. CDR1 is MNHNY, CDR2 SVGAGI, per germline (reference sequence). This CDR3 reads CASSYPSGGAGANVLTF. The CDR3 DNA sequence: TGTGCCAGCAGTTACCCGTCAGGGGGCGCTGGGGCCAACGTCCTGACTTTC.

This clonotype has at least ten counts. The V and J genes are TRBV12-3 or TRBV12-4 and TRBJ2-7; 9 bases agree with TRBD1. This CDR3 spans 15 amino acids. The junction had 9 bases not matched to a gene; V was cut back by 7 bases and J by 2 bases. The chain's CDR3 is CASIRAGQGTYEQYF. CDR3 coding DNA: TGTGCCAGCATTAGAGCAGGACAGGGGACCTACGAGCAGTACTTC.

Comments on this clonotype: This sequence may be a read error, since a much larger clone differs from it by one base. The chain uses TRBV5-1 and TRBJ2-7; unclear D gene. V was cut by 3 bases and J by 3 bases, with 10 bases left in between. The CDR3 consists of 13 residues. Germline V gene data show CDR1 as SGHRS and CDR2 as YFSETQ. Here the CDR3 DNA reads TGCGCCAGCAGCTCAGCCTGGGGCTACGAGCAGTACTTC. Translating it yields CASSSAWGYEQYF.

The chain couples TRBV24-1 to TRBJ1-2; the D gene is possibly TRBD1 (5 bases). Germline V gene data show CDR1 as KGHDR and CDR2 as SFDVKD. The CDR3 sequence is 13 residues long. V lost 11 bases and J lost 6, with 18 bases in between. The CDR3 here is CAIAATSGNGYTF. The CDR3 DNA reads TGTGCCATCGCAGCTACCTCAGGGAATGGCTACACCTTC.

This chain uses TRBV20-1 with TRBJ2-1, with D tentatively TRBD1 (6 bases). The CDR3 spans 13 residues. Per germline, CDR1 DFQATT and CDR2 SNEGSKA (reference sequence). Trimming removed 6 bases at V and 3 bases at J, with 12 bases between. The CDR3 region has the DNA TGCAGTGCCCTGGGGGCCCTCTACAATGAGCAGTTCTTC. Its protein product is CSALGALYNEQFF.

V usage is TRBV12-3 or TRBV12-4 and J usage is TRBJ2-5; 9 nucleotides align to TRBD1. The trim removed 6 bases at V and 4 bases at J, leaving 9 bases unmatched. The CDR3 spans 15 residues. CDR3 nucleotide sequence: TGTGCCAGCAGCCCGACAGGGGGTGGGGGAGAGACCCAGTACTTC. It encodes CASSPTGGGGETQYF.